This TCR beta chain was recorded in a study of graft-versus-host responses after intestinal transplantation. Study in general: Each patient got anti-thymocyte globulin induction, then tacrolimus and steroids for roughly 3 years. The study, taken as a whole, reports: Recipient marrow showed GvH clones, some seen first in ileum or blood.

A word on this clone: Its target is unknown.

Investigators treated the graft tissue so that it released intraepithelial and lamina propria lymphocytes. Assay used: immunoSEQ multiplex PCR; TCRdb lists only in-frame clones, some missing. The sample contains around 8,400 clones, less than 85% of which appear only once. V was cut by 6 bases and J by 2 bases, with 11 bases left in between. CDR3 length: 14 residues. Germline-derived CDR1 and CDR2 are LNHDA and SQIVND (reference sequence). The specimen was ileum tissue, collected around 500 days after intestinal transplant. This clonotype was sampled from a human patient who received an intestinal transplant, so some T cells may come from the graft donor. The rearrangement links TRBV19 to TRBJ1-5; D is possibly TRBD1 (5 bases). The chain's CDR3 is CASRRRGGNQPQHF. CDR3 in DNA: TGTGCCAGTAGGCGAAGGGGAGGCAATCAGCCCCAGCATTTT. The entire variable domain, with the rest obtained from reference TRBV19 and TRBJ1-5, is as follows: DGGITQSPKYLFRKEGQNVTLSCEQNLNHDAMYWYRQDPGQGLRLIYYSQIVNDFQKGDIAEGYSVSREKKESFPLTVTSAQKNPTAFYLCASRRRGGNQPQHFGDGTRLSIL.